This T cell receptor beta chain was identified during a study of tumor-infiltrating lymphocytes in primary liver carcinoma. Across the whole study: Ages ranged from 30 to 69, with HCC or mixed HCC-cholangiocarcinoma. Samples gave roughly 3.5 to 8 million productive TCRbeta reads, similar across tissue types.

This clonotype was counted a single time. Its target is unknown. The junction departs from the called germline gene at one end, perhaps through a read error. Germline V gives CDR1 SGHAT, CDR2 FQNNGV. CDR3 length: 15 amino acids. Unsorted whole blood supplied the blood RNA, and germline DNA was isolated too. From approximately 0.5 ug of total RNA, TCR beta-specific cDNA was reverse-transcribed using a constant-region primer. ARM-PCR was slightly modified, and three nested multiplex PCR rounds with it gave rise to the TCR beta libraries. TRBV1-TRBV30 forward primers paired with a C-beta reverse primer were used in the first two PCR rounds, which ran roughly 11 cycles each. TCRdb recomputed calls from the multiplex PCR reads with MiXCR, one row per CDR3 protein. Of fewer than 350,000 distinct CDR3 sequences in the sample, 65% were seen once. Study-level points and caveats: Lower overlap was observed for tumor-adjacent and tumor-blood pairs relative to tumor region pairs. Unsorted bulk sampling ruled out any CD4+ versus CD8+ repertoire comparison.

This rearrangement joins TRBV11-2 to TRBJ2-7; perhaps TRBD1 as D (5 bases). The sequenced material came from peripheral blood. This TCR was recovered from a man aged 35-49 years with primary liver carcinoma and hepatitis B virus infection. The CDR3 region is CANSLGVGTPYEQYF. The CDR3 DNA reads TGTGCCAACAGCTTAGGGGTAGGTACACCCTACGAGCAGTACTTC. The whole variable domain, remainder taken from reference TRBV11-2 and TRBJ2-7, is EAGVAQSPRYKIIEKRQSVAFWCNPISGHATLYWYQQILGQGPKLLIQFQNNGVVDDSQLPKDRFSAERLKGVDSTLKIQPAKLEDSAVYLCANSLGVGTPYEQYFGPGTRLTVT.